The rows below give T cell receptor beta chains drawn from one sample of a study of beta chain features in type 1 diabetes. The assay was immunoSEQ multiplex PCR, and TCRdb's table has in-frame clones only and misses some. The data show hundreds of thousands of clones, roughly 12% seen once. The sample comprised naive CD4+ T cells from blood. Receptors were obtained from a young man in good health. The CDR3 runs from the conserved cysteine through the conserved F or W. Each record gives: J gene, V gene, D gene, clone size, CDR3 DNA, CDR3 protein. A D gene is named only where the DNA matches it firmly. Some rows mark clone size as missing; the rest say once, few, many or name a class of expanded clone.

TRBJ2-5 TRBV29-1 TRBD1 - TGCAGCGTCCATCGGCGGGACAGGGAAGAGACCCAGTACTTC CSVHRRDREETQYF
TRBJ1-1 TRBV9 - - TGTGCCAGCTCTGGTGAGGGAAGGACTGAAGCTTTCTTT CASSGEGRTEAFF
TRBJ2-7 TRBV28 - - TGTGCCAGCAGTGACCCGGGTCCATCCCTCCCCGAGCAGTACTTC CASSDPGPSLPEQYF
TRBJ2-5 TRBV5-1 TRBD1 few TGCGCCAGCAGCTTGGGAGGTACAGGGGGCGACGGCGAGACCCAGTACTTC CASSLGGTGGDGETQYF
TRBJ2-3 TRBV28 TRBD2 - TGTGCCAGCTCCAGCGGGACCGAAAAAATCAGCACAGATACGCAGTATTTT CASSSGTEKISTDTQYF
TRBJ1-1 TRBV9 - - TGTGCCAGCAGCGTAAGGGGGAGCACTGAAGCTTTCTTT CASSVRGSTEAFF
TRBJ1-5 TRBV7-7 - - TGTGCTAGCAGCCCGGAGGGGTGGGGACGGGGAAACAATCAGCCCCAGCATTTT CASSPEGWGRGNNQPQHF
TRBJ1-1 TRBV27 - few TGTGCCAGCAGGTGGACTGCGAACACTGAAGCTTTCTTT CASRWTANTEAFF
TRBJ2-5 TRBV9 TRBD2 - TGTGCCAGCAGCGTAGGGGTAGCGGGGGGGGTGGAGACCCAGTACTTC CASSVGVAGGVETQYF
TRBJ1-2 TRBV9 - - TGTGCCAGCAGACATTTTTGGGGCTACACCTTC CASRHFWGYTF
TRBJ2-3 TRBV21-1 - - TGTGCCAGCAGCAAGACTAGCGGATACACAGATACGCAGTATTTT CASSKTSGYTDTQYF
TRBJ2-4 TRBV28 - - TGTGCCAGCAATGCCATCATGACAGTAAACATTCAGTACTTC CASNAIMTVNIQYF
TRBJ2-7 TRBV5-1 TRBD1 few TGCGCCAGCAGCTTGGGAGGGGGCTACTCCTACGAGCAGTACTTC CASSLGGGYSYEQYF
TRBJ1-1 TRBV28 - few TGTGCCAGCATCTCAGCGGGGAAGGACACTGAAGCTTTCTTT CASISAGKDTEAFF
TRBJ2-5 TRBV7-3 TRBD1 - TGTGCCAGCAGCAGGACAGGGGGCGAGGAGACCCAGTACTTC CASSRTGGEETQYF
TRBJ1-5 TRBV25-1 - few TGTGCCACGCAAACCGGGACACCGATTGGCCATAGCAATCAGCCCCAGCATTTT CATQTGTPIGHSNQPQHF
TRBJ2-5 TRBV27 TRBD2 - TGTGCCAGCAGTGCGACTAGCGGGGGGGTTTACACCCAGTACTTC CASSATSGGVYTQYF
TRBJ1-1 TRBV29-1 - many TGCAGCGTTGGAGTCCAGGGTAAGAACACTGAAGCTTTCTTT CSVGVQGKNTEAFF
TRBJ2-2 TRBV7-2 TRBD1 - TGTGCCAGCAGCTCGACAGGACAGGGCGGCACCGGGGAGCTGTTTTTT CASSSTGQGGTGELFF
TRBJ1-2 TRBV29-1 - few TGCAGCGTAGAGACAGTCAACTATGGCTACACCTTC CSVETVNYGYTF
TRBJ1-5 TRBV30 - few TGTGCCTGGAGTGTACGGATCGGGCAGCCCCAGCATTTT CAWSVRIGQPQHF
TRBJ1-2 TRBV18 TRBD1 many TGTGCCAGCTCACCATTAACAGGGGGCGAAGATGGCTACACCTTC CASSPLTGGEDGYTF
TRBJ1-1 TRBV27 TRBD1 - TGTGCCACCCGGGGACAGGGGGCCGTCAACACTGAAGCTTTCTTT CATRGQGAVNTEAFF
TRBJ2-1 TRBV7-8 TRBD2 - TGTGCCAGCGGGATACGGACTAGTTACGACAATGAGCAGTTCTTC CASGIRTSYDNEQFF
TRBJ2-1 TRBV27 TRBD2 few TGTGCCAGCAGTTTTGGACTAGCGGAGGCGACCGAGCAGTTCTTC CASSFGLAEATEQFF
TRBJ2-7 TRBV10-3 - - TGTGCCATCAGTGAGACAAAGACTAGTACCTACGAGCAGTACTTC CAISETKTSTYEQYF
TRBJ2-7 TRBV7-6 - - TGTGCCAGCAGCTTCGACAGGCACACCTACGAGCAGTACTTC CASSFDRHTYEQYF
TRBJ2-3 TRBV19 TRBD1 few TGTGCCACTATACGGAGACAGGGGACCACAGATACGCAGTATTTT CATIRRQGTTDTQYF
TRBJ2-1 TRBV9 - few TGTGCCAGCAGCGCGCCTGGCCTGTACAATGAGCAGTTCTTC CASSAPGLYNEQFF
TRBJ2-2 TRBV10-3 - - TGTGCCATCAGTCCCCGGACTTCGAACACCGGGGAGCTGTTTTTT CAISPRTSNTGELFF
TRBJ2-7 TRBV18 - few TGTGCCAGCTCACCGCGAGACAAACCCTACGAGCAGTACTTC CASSPRDKPYEQYF
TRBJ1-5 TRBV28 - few TGTGCCAGCAGCCCGGGGGGCCAGACCAATCAGCCCCAGCATTTT CASSPGGQTNQPQHF
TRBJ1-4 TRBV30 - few TGTGCCTGGAGAACAGCTAATGAAAAACTGTTTTTT CAWRTANEKLFF
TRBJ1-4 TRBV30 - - TGTGCCTGGAGTGTTAAGGGGGTAAAGGAAAAACTGTTTTTT CAWSVKGVKEKLFF
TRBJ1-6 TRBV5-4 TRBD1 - TGTGCCAGCAGCGGACAGGGCGTCGAGTCACCCCTCCACTTT CASSGQGVESPLHF